This entry lists 17 T cell receptor beta chains sequenced from one sample in a study of cytomegalovirus exposure and HLA in healthy donors. PCR employed 60 Vbeta and 13 Jbeta primers. The table came from immunoSEQ multiplex PCR; TCRdb's copy has only in-frame clones and leaves some out. The sample shows roughly 120,000 clones, 80% of them seen only once. What was sequenced was PBMCs. The receptors stem from a man aged 30-40 years in good health and CMV-seronegative.

This chain joins TRBV6-6 and TRBJ2-7; 7 nucleotides match TRBD1. CDR3 length: 16 residues. Germline CDR1 is MNHNY and CDR2 is SVGAGI (reference sequence). Trimming removed 2 bases from V and 9 bases from J; junction bases left unmatched: 16. CDR3 loop: CASSYLVDRAKDVQYF. The CDR3 region has the DNA TGTGCCAGCAGTTACCTTGTTGACAGGGCCAAAGACGTGCAGTACTTC.

V is TRBV6-1 and J is TRBJ2-7; 7 bases map to TRBD1. Trimming took 2 bases from V and 7 from J; bases not matched to a gene: 14. Germline lookup yields CDR1 MNHNS and CDR2 SASEGT. This CDR3 is 16 amino acids long. The CDR3: CASSELWTGLAGEQYF. CDR3 nucleotides: TGTGCCAGCAGTGAACTCTGGACAGGCCTGGCAGGGGAGCAGTACTTC.

This sequence joins TRBV7-3 and TRBJ2-2; D may be TRBD2 (6 bases). CDR3 length: 16 residues. Germline CDR1 SGHTA, CDR2 FQGTGA. The V end was cut by 1 base, the J end by 6 bases, with 15 bases between. CDR3 nucleotide sequence: TGTGCCAGCAGCTTAAGTGGAGGGTCCGGGGCCGGGGAGCTGTTTTTT. Protein product: CASSLSGGSGAGELFF.

This clone was recorded only once. This chain links TRBV5-4 with TRBJ2-1; 10 bases are shared with TRBD2. The CDR3 spans 14 residues. Germline V gene sequence: CDR1 SGHNT, CDR2 YYREEE (reference sequence). Trimming at V came to 3 bases and at J to 7 bases, leaving 4 bases not matched to a gene. The CDR3 loop reads CASSWWTSGNEQFF. DNA for the CDR3: TGTGCCAGCAGCTGGTGGACTAGCGGAAATGAGCAGTTCTTC.

The V gene is TRBV2, the J gene TRBJ2-7, with 11 bases lining up with TRBD2. V was clipped by 6 bases and J by 0 bases; unmatched bases: 4. This CDR3 has 15 residues. Germline V gene sequence: CDR1 SNHLY, CDR2 FYNNEI. CDR3 in DNA: TGTGCCAGCAGGCGACTAGCGGGGCCCTCCTACGAGCAGTACTTC. It is translated as CASRRLAGPSYEQYF.

The V call is TRBV5-4, the J call TRBJ2-5; 7 bases match TRBD1. This CDR3 comprises 13 residues. Per the germline V gene, CDR1 is SGHNT and CDR2 is YYREEE (reference sequence). V was clipped by 4 bases and J by 4 bases; unmatched bases: 4. CDR3 residues: CASSQGQRETQYF. The DNA of the CDR3 is TGTGCCAGCAGCCAGGGACAGCGAGAGACCCAGTACTTC.

For this clone: Its ends do not fully match the called genes, so a read error is possible. The chain carries TRBV5-4 and TRBJ2-3; possibly TRBD2 for D (6 bases). CDR3 length equals 13 residues. CDR1 is SGHNT, CDR2 YYREEE, per germline (reference sequence). The CDR3: CASSSGSTDTQYF. The DNA for the CDR3 is TGTGCCAGCAGCTCCGGGAGCACGGATACGCAGTATTTT.

The V call is TRBV28, the J call TRBJ2-7; a possible D gene is TRBD1 (6 bases). The CDR3 covers 14 residues. Germline V gives CDR1 MDHEN, CDR2 SYDVKM. Trimming took 5 bases from V and 3 from J, leaving 14 bases between them. CDR3 sequence reads: CASSLSGTRYEQYF. CDR3 coding DNA: TGTGCCAGCAGTCTTTCCGGGACACGCTACGAGCAGTACTTC.

The gene calls are TRBV29-1 and TRBJ2-1, with TRBD2 matching over 11 bases. CDR3 length: 15 residues. J lost 8 bases, V lost 3 bases, and 9 bases had no gene match. The V gene's germline CDR1 is SQVTM and CDR2 ANQGSEA. The CDR3 DNA is TGCAGCGTTGACACTAGCGGGAGTTTAGGCGATGAGCAGTTCTTC. Its protein product is CSVDTSGSLGDEQFF.

The chain couples TRBV29-1 to TRBJ2-5, with D perhaps TRBD2 (5 bases). With the DNA end fitting TRBJ2-7 better, the J assignment may be wrong. The CDR3 is 13 residues long. The germline V gene has CDR1 SQVTM and CDR2 ANQGSEA. CDR3 sequence reads: CSVGKGRGYEQYF. CDR3 in DNA: TGCAGCGTTGGAAAAGGGCGCGGGTACGAGCAGTACTTC.

The J gene is TRBJ2-1, the V gene TRBV11-2; 8 bases agree with TRBD1. Germline values: CDR1 SGHAT, CDR2 FQNNGV. The V segment lost 7 bases and the J segment 7 bases; nucleotides outside the gene matches: 6. The CDR3 extends over 13 amino acids. CDR3 in amino acids: CASTFTGGNEQFF. The CDR3 coding sequence is TGTGCCAGCACTTTTACAGGGGGTAATGAGCAGTTCTTC.

V usage is TRBV2 and J usage is TRBJ2-3; weak D call: TRBD2 (5 bases). The CDR3 is 14 residues long. V was clipped by 5 bases and J by 6 bases, with 15 bases between them. Germline loops: CDR1 SNHLY, CDR2 FYNNEI. The DNA of the CDR3 is TGTGCCAGCAGTTACACTAGTTACACCGATACGCAGTATTTT. Residues: CASSYTSYTDTQYF.

This sequence joins TRBV7-9 and TRBJ2-1, with a possible D match to TRBD2 (6 bases). Germline CDR1 reads SEHNR; CDR2 reads FQNEAQ (reference sequence). V shed 3 bases and J shed 0 bases, with 9 bases lying between them. The CDR3 covers 15 residues. The CDR3 region is CASSFQAGSYNEQFF. The CDR3 DNA sequence: TGTGCCAGCAGCTTCCAAGCGGGCTCCTACAATGAGCAGTTCTTC. The whole variable domain, remainder taken from reference TRBV7-9 and TRBJ2-1, is DTGVSQNPRHKITKRGQNVTFRCDPISEHNRLYWYRQTLGQGPEFLTYFQNEAQLEKSRLLSDRFSAERPKGSFSTLEIQRTEQGDSAMYLCASSFQAGSYNEQFFGPGTRLTVL.

The rearrangement links TRBV29-1 to TRBJ2-7; no clear D gene. Germline V gene sequence: CDR1 SQVTM, CDR2 ANQGSEA. With 6 bases removed from V and 4 bases from J, the gap between germline ends came to 19 bases. The CDR3 contains 14 residues. CDR3 sequence reads: CSVASLGLDYEQYF. The CDR3 nucleotides read TGCAGCGTCGCCAGTTTGGGCTTAGATTACGAGCAGTACTTC.

The rearrangement links TRBV9 to TRBJ2-1, with 14 bases lining up with TRBD2. This CDR3 is 17 amino acids long. Germline CDR1 and CDR2: SGDLS and YYNGEE. V dropped 0 bases and J dropped 9; count of bases not matched to a gene: 8. CDR3 in amino acids: CASSVEGTSGSASEQFF. The CDR3, as DNA: TGTGCCAGCAGCGTAGAAGGGACTAGCGGGAGCGCTAGTGAGCAGTTCTTC. The full variable domain, rest sourced from reference TRBV9 and TRBJ2-1, is DSGVTQTPKHLITATGQRVTLRCSPRSGDLSVYWYQQSLDQGLQFLIQYYNGEERAKGNILERFSAQQFPDLHSELNLSSLELGDSALYFCASSVEGTSGSASEQFFGPGTRLTVL.

The chain has TRBV29-1 and TRBJ2-3; 14 bases map to TRBD2. The germline gives CDR1 SQVTM, CDR2 ANQGSEA. The CDR3 runs to 19 residues. Trimming removed 2 bases from V and 1 base from J; junction bases left unmatched: 11. CDR3 in DNA: TGCAGCGTTGAATATTTTGGGACTAGCGGGAGACCGGGCACAGATACGCAGTATTTT. It encodes CSVEYFGTSGRPGTDTQYF.

This clone was seen a single time. V usage is TRBV5-1 and J usage is TRBJ1-1, with unresolved D. The CDR3 consists of 15 residues. Trimming took 1 base from V and 4 from J, leaving 14 bases between them. The germline V gene has CDR1 SGHRS and CDR2 YFSETQ. In DNA, the CDR3 is TGCGCCAGCAGCTTGTCGGCAACGCCGGGCACTGAAGCTTTCTTT. The encoded protein is CASSLSATPGTEAFF.